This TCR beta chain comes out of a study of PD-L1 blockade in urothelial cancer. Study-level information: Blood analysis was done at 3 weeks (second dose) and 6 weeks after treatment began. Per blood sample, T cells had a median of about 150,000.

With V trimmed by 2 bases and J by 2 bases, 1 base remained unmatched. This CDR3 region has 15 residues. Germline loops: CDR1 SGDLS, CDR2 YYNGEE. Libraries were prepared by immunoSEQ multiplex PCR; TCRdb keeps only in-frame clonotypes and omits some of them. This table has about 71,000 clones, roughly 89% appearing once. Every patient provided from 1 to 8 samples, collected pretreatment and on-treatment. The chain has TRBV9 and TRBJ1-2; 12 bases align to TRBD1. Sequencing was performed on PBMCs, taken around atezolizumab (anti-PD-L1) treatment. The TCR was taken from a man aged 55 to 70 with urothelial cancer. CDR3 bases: TGTGCCAGCAGCGTCGGGACAGGGGGCAACTATGGCTACACCTTC. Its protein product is CASSVGTGGNYGYTF.